The 18 T cell receptor beta chains below were found in one sample sequenced in a study of shared clonotypes between healthy human individuals. Produced via immunoSEQ multiplex PCR; TCRdb's table is partial and in-frame only. The sample includes about 1 million clones, 65% to 80% of them seen just once. Sequenced input: memory CD4+ T cells sorted from blood. As for subset: CD45RA-negative fraction. These receptors originate from a man aged 18 to 30 in good health.

The count of this clone is one. Distinct nucleotide sequences in the sample also encode this CDR3. The chain joins TRBV19 to TRBJ2-5, with D maybe TRBD2 (5 bases). V was cut by 4 bases and J by 2 bases, with 8 bases left in between. The CDR3 loop spans 13 amino acids. Per germline, CDR1 LNHDA and CDR2 SQIVND (reference sequence). The DNA for the CDR3 is TGTGCCAGTAGTAGAACGGGACAAGAGACCCAGTACTTC. This codes for CASSRTGQETQYF. The full variable domain, completed using reference TRBV19 and TRBJ2-5, is DGGITQSPKYLFRKEGQNVTLSCEQNLNHDAMYWYRQDPGQGLRLIYYSQIVNDFQKGDIAEGYSVSREKKESFPLTVTSAQKNPTAFYLCASSRTGQETQYFGPGTRLLVL.

V gene TRBV5-6 combines with J gene TRBJ2-1, with 13 bases identical to TRBD2. Germline V lookup: CDR1 SGHDT, CDR2 YYEEEE. The V and J ends lost 0 bases and 2 bases, in that order; junction bases with no gene match: 8. This CDR3 comprises 19 residues. CDR3 nucleotides: TGTGCCAGCAGCTTGGGGGGACTAGCGGGACTCCTCACCTACAATGAGCAGTTCTTC. Translated: CASSLGGLAGLLTYNEQFF.

The J gene is TRBJ2-1, the V gene TRBV7-8; D call uncertain. Germline CDR1 is SGHVS and CDR2 is FQNEAQ. CDR3 length equals 13 residues. V was shortened by 2 bases and J by 5 bases, with 7 bases between the two germline ends. This CDR3 is CASSLSWNNEQFF. The CDR3 nucleotides read TGTGCCAGCAGCTTATCTTGGAACAATGAGCAGTTCTTC.

V and J are TRBV7-2 and TRBJ1-2; possibly TRBD1 for D (5 bases). Germline V CDR1 and CDR2: SGHTA, FQGNSA. The length of the CDR3 is 14 residues. V lost 1 base, J lost 4 bases, and 10 bases lay in between. As DNA, the CDR3 is TGTGCCAGCAGCTTAGTAGTGGGACTCTATGGCTACACCTTC. Translating gives CASSLVVGLYGYTF.

The rearrangement links TRBV9 to TRBJ2-5, with 9 bases identical to TRBD2. Germline V gene lookup returns CDR1 SGDLS and CDR2 YYNGEE. The CDR3 covers 16 residues. V shed 0 bases, J shed 5 bases, and the junction held 8 bases outside the gene matches. This CDR3 is CASSVAGGRARETQYF. The CDR3 nucleotides are TGTGCCAGCAGCGTAGCGGGCGGGAGGGCCCGGGAGACCCAGTACTTC. The variable domain in full, completed from reference TRBV9 and TRBJ2-5, reads DSGVTQTPKHLITATGQRVTLRCSPRSGDLSVYWYQQSLDQGLQFLIQYYNGEERAKGNILERFSAQQFPDLHSELNLSSLELGDSALYFCASSVAGGRARETQYFGPGTRLLVL.

Notes on this clone: The sample has other DNA sequences that encode this CDR3 too. The genes are TRBV29-1 and TRBJ1-6; D is unclear. The CDR3 spans 13 residues. Trimming stripped 5 bases from V and 3 bases from J, with 8 bases between. The germline gives CDR1 SQVTM, CDR2 ANQGSEA. As DNA, the CDR3 is TGCAGCGTTTTAGAGAGCTATAATTCACCCCTCCACTTT. Its protein is CSVLESYNSPLHF.

This clone was detected once. This likely stems from a read error, as it lies one base from a far larger clone. Additional DNA sequences in this sample encode the identical CDR3. The V gene is TRBV10-3, the J gene TRBJ2-3; perhaps D is TRBD1 or TRBD2 (5 bases each). The CDR3 is made up of 16 amino acids. The germline V gene encodes CDR1 ENHRY and CDR2 SYGVKD. CDR3 in amino acids: CAISESKQVLGDTQYF. In nucleotides, the CDR3 is TGTGCCATCAGTGAGTCCAAACAGGTCTTGGGAGATACGCAATATTTT.

The gene calls are TRBV5-1 and TRBJ2-1, with 8 bases lining up with TRBD1. Trimming at V came to 1 base and at J to 6 bases, leaving 9 bases not matched to a gene. This CDR3 has 16 amino acids. Germline CDR1 is SGHRS and CDR2 is YFSETQ. Here the CDR3 reads CASSLIGQGASNEQFF. The CDR3 nucleotides read TGCGCCAGCAGCTTGATCGGCCAGGGGGCAAGCAATGAGCAGTTCTTC. The whole variable domain, remainder taken from reference TRBV5-1 and TRBJ2-1, is KAGVTQTPRYLIKTRGQQVTLSCSPISGHRSVSWYQQTPGQGLQFLFEYFSETQRNKGNFPGRFSGRQFSNSRSEMNVSTLELGDSALYLCASSLIGQGASNEQFFGPGTRLTVL.

The V and J genes are TRBV11-3 and TRBJ2-3; D possibly corresponds to TRBD2 (5 bases). Trimming pared 5 bases from V and 8 bases from J, leaving 14 bases between. Germline V CDR1 and CDR2: SGHNT, YENEEA. The CDR3 extends over 13 amino acids. The CDR3 region is CASSPGGLGTQYF. DNA for the CDR3: TGTGCCAGCAGCCCCGGCGGGTTAGGTACGCAGTATTTT. The full variable domain, with the rest looked up from reference TRBV11-3 and TRBJ2-3, is EAGVVQSPRYKIIEKKQPVAFWCNPISGHNTLYWYLQNLGQGPELLIRYENEEAVDDSQLPKDRFSAERLKGVDSTLKIQPAELGDSAVYLCASSPGGLGTQYFGPGTRLTVL.

The CDR3 spells CASSQPIGELFF. CDR3 coding DNA: TGTGCCAGCAGCCAGCCAATCGGGGAGCTGTTTTTT. The chain recombines TRBV11-3 with TRBJ2-2; D unclear. CDR3 size: 12 residues. The V gene lost 5 bases and the J gene lost 7 bases, with 8 bases spanning the gap. Germline CDR1 SGHNT, CDR2 YENEEA.

V gene TRBV5-6 combines with J gene TRBJ1-6, with a possible D match to TRBD1 (5 bases). Germline loops: CDR1 SGHDT, CDR2 YYEEEE. Trimming cost V 4 bases and J 7 bases, with 18 bases left between them. There are 16 residues in the CDR3. CDR3 loop: CASSHKTGPENSPLHF. Here the CDR3 DNA reads TGTGCCAGCAGCCACAAGACGGGACCGGAAAATTCACCCCTCCACTTT.

Here the CDR3 DNA reads TGTGCCAGCAGTTCTAATAGCGGGAGGGCCACCGGGGAGCTGTTTTTT. This translates into CASSSNSGRATGELFF. The chain joins TRBV9 to TRBJ2-2; 11 bases are shared with TRBD2. V shed 5 bases, J shed 4 bases, and the junction held 7 bases outside the gene matches. The CDR3 consists of 16 residues. CDR1 SGDLS and CDR2 YYNGEE come from the germline V gene. The variable domain in full, with the rest retrieved from reference TRBV9 and TRBJ2-2, is DSGVTQTPKHLITATGQRVTLRCSPRSGDLSVYWYQQSLDQGLQFLIQYYNGEERAKGNILERFSAQQFPDLHSELNLSSLELGDSALYFCASSSNSGRATGELFFGEGSRLTVL.

The chain employs TRBV5-1 and TRBJ1-3, with a tentative D call TRBD1 (6 bases). Germline V gives CDR1 SGHRS, CDR2 YFSETQ. The V gene lost 4 bases and the J gene lost 0 bases, with 20 bases spanning the gap. The CDR3 length is 18 residues. This CDR3 is CASSLDGVDSLSGNTIYF. CDR3 sequence (DNA): TGCGCCAGCAGCCTGGATGGCGTGGACAGCCTCTCTGGAAACACCATATATTTT.

The genes are TRBV6-5 and TRBJ2-7; 7 bases agree with TRBD1. The CDR3 loop spans 14 amino acids. V lost 6 bases, J lost 7 bases, and 12 bases stayed unmatched. The germline CDR1 and CDR2 sequences are MNHEY and SVGAGI. CDR3 DNA: TGTGCCAGCAGCCGACAGGGCCCGGTCGAGGAGCAGTACTTC. Protein product: CASSRQGPVEEQYF.

The chain joins TRBV2 to TRBJ1-6; the D is unclear. Germline CDR1 is SNHLY and CDR2 is FYNNEI. The CDR3 is made up of 15 amino acids. Trimming left V 4 bases short and J 7 bases short, with 14 bases between. CDR3 coding DNA: TGTGCCAGCAGTGCGGAGGCAGCGAGAAATTCACCCCTCCACTTT. Translating it yields CASSAEAARNSPLHF.

The chain joins TRBV5-1 to TRBJ1-1; D is uncertain. In germline, CDR1 is SGHRS, CDR2 YFSETQ. This CDR3 contains 14 residues. Deletions cut 4 bases from V and 0 bases from J, with 10 bases between. DNA of the CDR3: TGCGCCAGCAGCGGAGGCAGCCTGAACACTGAAGCTTTCTTT. It codes for CASSGGSLNTEAFF.

The rearrangement links TRBV9 to TRBJ2-1; D may be TRBD2 (5 bases). Trimming stripped 2 bases from V and 0 bases from J, with 6 bases between. The CDR3 consists of 14 residues. Per the germline V gene, CDR1 is SGDLS and CDR2 is YYNGEE. This CDR3 is CASSVRDSYNEQFF. As DNA, the CDR3 is TGTGCCAGCAGCGTCCGGGACTCCTACAATGAGCAGTTCTTC.

This clone has just a few counts. The rearrangement joins TRBV27 to TRBJ1-3; D gene unclear. Germline V CDR1 and CDR2: MNHEY, SMNVEV (reference sequence). V was trimmed by 3 bases and J by 0 bases, leaving 9 bases between them. This CDR3 comprises 15 residues. CDR3 DNA sequence: TGTGCCAGCAGTTTTTCAGGCTTCTCTGGAAACACCATATATTTT. This sequence encodes CASSFSGFSGNTIYF.